The TCR beta chain under discussion was sequenced for a study of shared clonotypes between healthy human individuals. Researchers ran the assay at a deep level. In the original processing: Junction-only immunoSEQ sequences carried no quality scores, so filtering differed. The table came from immunoSEQ multiplex PCR; TCRdb's copy has only in-frame clones and leaves some out. The V and J calls and clone size are taken from that table; D and trimming were inferred from the DNA. The data hold roughly 1,600,000 clones, with less than 99% observed a single time. V lost 4 bases, J lost 3 bases, and 3 bases stayed unmatched. The CDR3 is made up of 13 amino acids. Per the germline V gene, CDR1 is SGDLS and CDR2 is YYNGEE. Whole-study results and caveats: Unshared clonotypes carried lower generation probabilities than those common to all four donors. Donor clonotype sharing was expected to depend on sequencing depth.

About this clone itself: Its antigen is not identified.

This chain uses TRBV9 with TRBJ1-1; 7 bases are a match to TRBD1. This TCR was sampled from a young man in good health. The sample taken for sequencing was naive CD4+ T cells sorted from blood. Subset indicated: CD45RA+ positively selected. This CDR3 is CASSSDRDTEAFF. As DNA, the CDR3 is TGTGCCAGCAGCTCCGACAGGGACACTGAAGCTTTCTTT.